This T cell receptor beta chain was recovered during a study of read filtering for tumor transcriptome and immune sequencing. Study observations and caveats: IR-seq captured clonotypes deeper and more reliably than RNA-seq.

This clonotype was observed a few times. Its cognate antigen is unknown. Molecular barcoded adaptors covering alpha/delta and beta/gamma chains were used on approximately 400 ng RNA. TCRdb redid the calling of the reads with MiXCR, one entry per CDR3 protein. The data contain 60,000 or so distinct CDR3 sequences, roughly 20% of them seen just once; the ten biggest clones take up around 9.9%. Germline-derived CDR1 and CDR2 are MNHEY and SVGEGT. V gave up 2 bases and J gave up 5 bases, with 9 bases separating them. This CDR3 has 13 residues. The source is a donor at least 40 years old with multiple myeloma. The sequenced sample was a population of CD138-negative cells sorted from bone marrow. V usage is TRBV6-2 or TRBV6-3 and J usage is TRBJ1-1, with a weak D call TRBD1 (5 bases). The CDR3 DNA reads as TGTGCCAGCAGTTACGACAGTAGGACTGAAGCTTTCTTT. This gives the protein CASSYDSRTEAFF.